Below are 8 T cell receptor beta chains sequenced from a single sample in a study of blood T cell repertoires in COVID-19. Assay: immunoSEQ multiplex PCR; the TCRdb copy retains only in-frame clones and omits some. The data contain roughly 200,000 clones, roughly 85% of them singletons. Sequenced material: peripheral blood. The receptor set was obtained from a human donor with active or convalescent COVID-19. The donor label of this sample is uncertain.

V is TRBV21-1 and J is TRBJ1-5; the table's D call TRBD1 went unverified against the DNA. TRBV21-1 is a known pseudogene. CDR3 size: 13 residues. CDR3 amino acids: CARQGARGQPQHF. The DNA for the CDR3 is TGTGCCCGACAGGGGGCTCGGGGCCAGCCCCAGCATTTT.

The V gene is TRBV28, the J gene TRBJ1-2; D is unresolved. V shed 5 bases and J shed 6 bases, with 10 bases lying between them. Germline CDR1 reads MDHEN; CDR2 reads SYDVKM. The CDR3 length is 12 residues. The CDR3 reads CASSPTVDGYTF. The CDR3 nucleotides are TGTGCCAGCAGTCCCACGGTGGATGGCTACACCTTC.

The V gene is TRBV7-2, the J gene TRBJ2-3; weak D call: TRBD1 (5 bases). Trimming pared 5 bases from V and 3 bases from J, leaving 18 bases between. Per germline, CDR1 SGHTA and CDR2 FQGNSA. The CDR3 contains 16 residues. This chain's CDR3 is CASSPLGHGITDTQYF. DNA for the CDR3: TGTGCCAGCAGCCCTCTCGGACATGGGATAACAGATACGCAGTATTTT.

V usage is TRBV27 and J usage is TRBJ1-5; perhaps TRBD1 as D (5 bases). V dropped 3 bases and J dropped 5 bases, with 11 bases sitting between them. Germline CDR1 and CDR2: MNHEY and SMNVEV (reference sequence). The CDR3 is 14 residues long. The CDR3 DNA sequence: TGTGCCAGCAGTTTTCAGGGAGGTTATCAGCCCCAGCATTTT. Its translation is CASSFQGGYQPQHF.

The gene calls are TRBV6-5 and TRBJ1-4; a possible D gene is TRBD1 (5 bases). Between the trimmed V and J ends, which lost 0 bases and 8 bases, there was a span of 16 bases. This CDR3 region has 16 residues. From germline, CDR1 is MNHEY and CDR2 SVGAGI. The CDR3, as DNA: TGTGCCAGCAGTTACTCGTTCGGGCAGGGTAGGGAAAAACTGTTTTTT. Translated: CASSYSFGQGREKLFF.

V and J are TRBV28 and TRBJ1-1, with D perhaps TRBD1 (5 bases). The CDR3 sequence is 15 residues long. CDR1 is MDHEN, CDR2 SYDVKM, per germline. V gave up 5 bases and J gave up 3 bases, with 16 bases separating them. The CDR3 is CASSAPGGVDTEAFF. CDR3 bases: TGTGCCAGCAGTGCGCCTGGGGGGGTGGACACTGAAGCTTTCTTT.

V and J are TRBV9 and TRBJ1-1; 8 bases match TRBD1. This CDR3 has 15 amino acids. Germline-derived CDR1 and CDR2 are SGDLS and YYNGEE. V was clipped by 3 bases and J by 3 bases; unmatched bases: 7. DNA for the CDR3: TGTGCCAGCAGCGATCTTGGACAGGGAGACACTGAAGCTTTCTTT. This encodes CASSDLGQGDTEAFF.

The chain recombines TRBV29-1 with TRBJ2-5, with 9 bases lining up with TRBD1. V gave up 4 bases and J gave up 4 bases; unmatched junction bases: 1. The CDR3 length is 12 residues. CDR1 is SQVTM, CDR2 ANQGSEA, per germline. The CDR3 sequence is CSVGQGGETQYF. The CDR3 region has the DNA TGCAGCGTTGGACAGGGGGGAGAGACCCAGTACTTC.